The T cell receptor (beta chain) under discussion was sequenced for a study of Graves' ophthalmopathy and Graves' hyperthyroidism. The CDR3 loop spans 14 amino acids. Trimming took 10 bases from V and 2 from J, leaving 16 bases between them. Germline CDR1 MNHNY, CDR2 SVGAGI (reference sequence). This clonotype occurred a few times. Amplified TCR beta CDR3 regions were obtained using RNA transcripts as template. HTBI primers primed a first-round RT-PCR, and a second-round multiplex PCR followed. TCRdb analysed the multiplex PCR reads with MiXCR anew, one entry per CDR3 protein. The sample gives 500,000 to 800,000 distinct CDR3 sequences, approximately 39% of which show up once; roughly 3.5% is in the top ten.

V and J are TRBV6-6 and TRBJ2-3, with D possibly TRBD2 on 7 matching bases. The receptor was isolated from an adult man with Graves' ophthalmopathy. Material for sequencing was peripheral blood. This CDR3 is CAISGTNHTDTQYF. In DNA form, the CDR3 reads TGTGCCATCAGCGGGACAAACCACACAGATACGCAGTATTTT.